The TCR beta chain described here comes from a study of shared clonotypes between healthy human individuals. Naive CD8 cells lacked CD45RO and underwent positive selection for CCR7, leaving out terminally differentiated effector memory CD45RA+ cells. Replicate sorted-subset PCRs were loaded with 150 to 200 ng DNA, tens of thousands of T cell genomes. TCRdb keeps only in-frame clones here, not all; method: immunoSEQ multiplex PCR. The sample includes about 2.2 million clones, over 85% of them seen just once. The CDR3 runs to 15 residues. In germline, CDR1 is LNHNV, CDR2 YYDKDF (reference sequence). The ends lost 1 base at V and 6 bases at J; junction bases unmatched: 2.

The TCR comes from a man younger than 35 in good health. Some clones in this sample may be carry-over from other donors' samples. J is TRBJ1-4 and V is TRBV15; 10 bases match TRBD1. The sample taken for sequencing was naive CD8+ T cells from PBMCs. For the CDR3, the DNA is TGTGCCACCAGCAGAGCCGGGACAGGGGATGAAAAACTGTTTTTT. Encoded protein: CATSRAGTGDEKLFF. The full variable domain, rest sourced from reference TRBV15 and TRBJ1-4, is DAMVIQNPRYQVTQFGKPVTLSCSQTLNHNVMYWYQQKSSQAPKLLFHYYDKDFNNEADTPDNFQSRRPNTSFCFLDIRSPGLGDTAMYLCATSRAGTGDEKLFFGSGTQLSVL.